The 12 T cell receptor beta chains presented below share a single source sample, sequenced in a study of blood T cell repertoires in COVID-19. Using immunoSEQ multiplex PCR, the repertoire was profiled, and TCRdb retains in-frame clones only, with some absent. The sample shows 35,000 or so clones, 75% to 95% of them seen only once. Sequencing was performed on peripheral blood. These receptors all come from a human donor in a cohort sampled during active COVID-19.

The V call is TRBV27, the J call TRBJ1-1; the D is unclear. V gave up 5 bases and J gave up 4 bases, with 11 bases separating them. Germline values: CDR1 MNHEY, CDR2 SMNVEV (reference sequence). The CDR3 extends over 13 amino acids. CDR3 protein: CASSPPHSTEAFF. CDR3 DNA: TGTGCCAGCAGTCCCCCCCATAGCACTGAAGCTTTCTTT.

This chain joins TRBV18 and TRBJ2-2, with D uncertain. Germline V CDR1 and CDR2: KGHSH, LQKENI. V shed 4 bases and J shed 6 bases, with 9 bases lying between them. CDR3 length equals 13 residues. The DNA for the CDR3 is TGTGCCAGCTCACTGAACATCGCCGGGGAGCTGTTTTTT. It codes for CASSLNIAGELFF. Based on the CDR3 plus reference TRBV18 and TRBJ2-2, the full variable domain is NAGVMQNPRHLVRRRGQEARLRCSPMKGHSHVYWYRQLPEEGLKFMVYLQKENIIDESGMPKERFSAEFPKEGPSILRIQQVVRGDSAAYFCASSLNIAGELFFGEGSRLTVL.

This clone turned up a few times. This chain joins TRBV9 and TRBJ2-7, with TRBD1 matching over 9 bases. The CDR3 consists of 15 residues. The V gene end was trimmed by 2 bases and the J gene end by 3 bases; junction bases not matched to a gene: 6. Germline loops: CDR1 SGDLS, CDR2 YYNGEE. DNA of the CDR3: TGTGCCAGCAGCGTGGGACAGGGAGACTACTACGAGCAGTACTTC. Translating it yields CASSVGQGDYYEQYF. Together with reference TRBV9 and TRBJ2-7, the CDR3 gives the full variable domain: DSGVTQTPKHLITATGQRVTLRCSPRSGDLSVYWYQQSLDQGLQFLIQYYNGEERAKGNILERFSAQQFPDLHSELNLSSLELGDSALYFCASSVGQGDYYEQYFGPGTRLTVT.

This clone was observed a few times. V and J are TRBV20-1 and TRBJ1-5; tentative D call: TRBD1 (5 bases). The V and J ends lost 3 bases and 3 bases respectively, with 18 bases between them. CDR3 length equals 16 residues. Per germline, CDR1 DFQATT and CDR2 SNEGSKA (reference sequence). The CDR3 loop reads CSASLGRQTINQPQHF. DNA for the CDR3: TGCAGTGCTAGTTTGGGCAGACAGACGATCAATCAGCCCCAGCATTTT.

The chain combines TRBV2 with TRBJ2-7; TRBD1 matches at 8 bases. The CDR3 is 12 residues long. The ends lost 7 bases at V and 6 bases at J; junction bases unmatched: 5. CDR1 is SNHLY and CDR2 is FYNNEI in the germline V gene. The CDR3 sequence: CASTRQGSEQYF. CDR3 in DNA: TGTGCCAGCACCCGACAGGGGAGCGAGCAGTACTTC.

The chain recombines TRBV11-2 with TRBJ2-1; 9 bases line up with TRBD2. V dropped 8 bases and J dropped 9; count of bases not matched to a gene: 11. The CDR3 totals 14 residues. Germline V gene data show CDR1 as SGHAT and CDR2 as FQNNGV. This CDR3 reads CASAPVAGEGEQFF. Written as DNA, the CDR3 is TGTGCCAGCGCTCCTGTAGCGGGAGAGGGTGAGCAGTTCTTC.

This sequence joins TRBV15 and TRBJ2-5; D is undetermined. V lost 0 bases and J lost 2, with 4 bases in between. Germline assignment: CDR1 LNHNV and CDR2 YYDKDF (reference sequence). This CDR3 contains 13 residues. This CDR3 reads CATSRDLQETQYF. The CDR3 DNA reads TGTGCCACCAGCAGAGATCTACAAGAGACCCAGTACTTC.

The chain joins TRBV18 to TRBJ1-4; 7 bases agree with TRBD1. Germline V gene lookup returns CDR1 KGHSH and CDR2 LQKENI. The V segment lost 5 bases and the J segment 8 bases; nucleotides outside the gene matches: 8. This CDR3 comprises 14 residues. The CDR3 region has the DNA TGTGCCAGCTCATCCAGGACAGGCCGGGAAAAACTGTTTTTT. Amino acids: CASSSRTGREKLFF. The full variable domain, with the rest looked up from reference TRBV18 and TRBJ1-4, is NAGVMQNPRHLVRRRGQEARLRCSPMKGHSHVYWYRQLPEEGLKFMVYLQKENIIDESGMPKERFSAEFPKEGPSILRIQQVVRGDSAAYFCASSSRTGREKLFFGSGTQLSVL.

The chain joins TRBV6-5 to TRBJ1-3; TRBD1 matches at 10 bases. J was trimmed by 3 bases and V by 4 bases; bases with no gene match: 3. The CDR3 runs to 15 residues. Per germline, CDR1 MNHEY and CDR2 SVGAGI. The CDR3 protein is CASSSGTGDGNTIYF. CDR3 bases: TGTGCCAGCAGTTCCGGGACAGGGGATGGAAACACCATATATTTT.

The J gene is TRBJ2-5, the V gene TRBV5-4, with a tentative D call TRBD1 (6 bases). The CDR3 length is 14 residues. Germline CDR1 reads SGHNT; CDR2 reads YYREEE (reference sequence). Trimming left V 0 bases short and J 3 bases short, with 9 bases between. The DNA of the CDR3 is TGTGCCAGCAGCTTGGGGAGACAGGAAGAGACCCAGTACTTC. Protein sequence: CASSLGRQEETQYF.

The chain employs TRBV30 and TRBJ2-1; possible D gene TRBD1, 6 bases. The CDR3 runs 11 residues. The V end was cut by 4 bases, the J end by 8 bases, with 9 bases between. Germline V gene data show CDR1 as GTSNPN and CDR2 as SVGIG (reference sequence). The DNA of the CDR3 is TGTGCCTGGACTGGACAGTATGAGCAGTTCTTC. Protein sequence: CAWTGQYEQFF. Variable domain in full (rest from reference TRBV30 and TRBJ2-1): SQTIHQWPATLVQPVGSPLSLECTVEGTSNPNLYWYRQAAGRGLQLLFYSVGIGQISSEVPQNLSASRPQDRQFILSSKKLLLSDSGFYLCAWTGQYEQFFGPGTRLTVL.

This sequence joins TRBV28 and TRBJ1-5; the D gene is possibly TRBD1 (5 bases). The germline gives CDR1 MDHEN, CDR2 SYDVKM. This CDR3 is built from 17 residues. Trimming pared 6 bases from V and 2 bases from J, leaving 20 bases between. DNA for the CDR3: TGTGCCAGCAGGCGGGGGGGTCGTTTCGTGGGCAATCAGCCCCAGCATTTT. Its translation is CASRRGGRFVGNQPQHF.